The TCR beta chain described here comes from a study of pediatric ulcerative colitis. General study results and limits: Repertoires came from total lymphocyte DNA, so rare subsets like regulatory T cells may be missed. Rectal repertoires separated controls, mild-moderate and acute severe colitis.

Comment on this clone: The antigen remains undetermined.

Ulcerative colitis patients received no immunosuppressive medication before the diagnostic colonoscopy. Trimming stripped 3 bases from V and 7 bases from J, with 13 bases between. The germline V gene encodes CDR1 SEHNR and CDR2 FQNEAQ (reference sequence). This CDR3 region has 14 residues. Samples were sequenced at Survey level, maximum 500,000 reads. TCRdb's copy holds only in-frame clones and misses some; the assay was immunoSEQ multiplex PCR. Among roughly 64,000 clones listed, 86% were seen once. V is TRBV7-9 and J is TRBJ2-1; no firm D call. The receptor was isolated from a boy aged 5-17 years with severe ulcerative colitis. Material: blood. In DNA, the CDR3 is TGTGCCAGCAGCTTCGGCGGACGAGAAAATGAGCAGTTCTTC. Its protein is CASSFGGRENEQFF.